The T cell receptor (beta chain) under discussion was sequenced for a study of T-cell reconstitution after alpha-beta-depleted transplantation in children. This clonotype has a count of ten or more. Its specificity is not known. Germline CDR1 is MNHEY and CDR2 is SMNVEV (reference sequence). Trimming removed 2 bases from V and 2 bases from J, with 8 bases in between. The CDR3 sequence is 14 residues long. Study conclusions and caveats: Expanded clones from the graft, numbering several hundred, reportedly supplied alpha-beta T cells about two months after transplant. Some patients' high day-60 TCRbeta diversity was traced to surviving recipient T cells and thymic progenitors.

The TCRbeta library was prepared with unique molecular identifiers. Using its own MiXCR run on the PCR reads, TCRdb lists one record per CDR3 protein. The sample carries hundreds of thousands of distinct CDR3 sequences, around 7.8% recorded once. Source: PBMCs, mostly from graft donor cells, taken 180 days after TCRalphabeta/CD19-depleted stem cell transplant. V is TRBV27 and J is TRBJ2-3; D not resolved. This receptor was identified in a male patient between 5 and 17 years old who had a stem cell transplant for acute lymphoblastic leukemia, so the T cells may come from the graft donor. For the CDR3, the DNA is TGTGCCAGCAGTTTACACAGACCCACAGATACGCAGTATTTT. It translates to CASSLHRPTDTQYF.